The source of this T cell receptor (beta chain) is a study of CD8+ T cells in alopecia areata. It was cDNA, reverse transcribed from extracted RNA, that served as the sequencing template. TCRdb keeps only in-frame clones here, not all; method: immunoSEQ multiplex PCR. The sample has roughly 150,000 clones, 50% to 65% seen once; the top ten hold roughly a fifth. Study findings and constraints: In patients, TCRs were shared less clearly than in mice, and HLA may possibly be involved.

CDR1 is MNHNS and CDR2 is SASEGT in the germline V gene. The CDR3 is 13 residues long. The V end was cut by 3 bases, the J end by 6 bases, with 11 bases between. Sorting of CD4+ and CD8+ T cells was performed on PBMCs. About this clone itself: The target antigen is unknown.

This clonotype was sampled from a human donor with alopecia areata. This specimen consisted of CD8+ T cells sorted from blood, obtained at week 0. V and J are TRBV6-1 and TRBJ1-2; D uncertain. CDR3: CASSDPGPDGYTF. The CDR3 DNA is TGTGCCAGCAGTGACCCAGGACCGGATGGCTACACCTTC.